This T cell receptor (beta chain) was recovered during a study of cytomegalovirus exposure and HLA in healthy donors. Some clones are missing from TCRdb's copy, which holds only in-frame ones; the method was immunoSEQ multiplex PCR. The sample comprises a few hundred thousand clones, 65% to 90% of which are singletons, and roughly 0.99% rests with the top ten. Germline-derived CDR1 and CDR2 are LNHDA and SQIVND (reference sequence). Trimming left V 5 bases short and J 8 bases short, with 13 bases between. The CDR3 contains 13 residues. This clone is a singleton in its sample. Its target is not known. The study, taken as a whole, reports: 150 to 200 TCR beta chains were listed as cytomegalovirus-associated.

This receptor was obtained from a woman younger than 30 in good health and CMV-seronegative. The sample taken for sequencing was PBMCs. V is TRBV19 and J is TRBJ2-1; D is unresolved. CDR3: CASSFLLLDEQFF. CDR3 coding DNA: TGTGCCAGTAGTTTCTTACTGTTGGATGAGCAGTTCTTC.